Described below is a single T cell receptor (beta chain) sequence and its context. Its antigen is undetermined. These data are taken from a study of blood T cells in healthy people across ages. This CDR3 is built from 14 residues. CDR1 and CDR2 from the germline V gene are LGHNA and YSLEER. Deletions cut 1 base from V and 4 bases from J, with 7 bases between. Sample-barcoded 5' priming and a J-beta primer mix drove a second PCR of 7 to 11 cycles. Each cDNA was tagged by a template-switch adaptor containing 12 random nucleotides. The study obtained at least 3 million CDR3-containing paired-end reads from every sample. MiXCR was run by TCRdb on the 5' RACE reads, yielding one entry per CDR3 protein. Counted here are approximately 830,000 distinct CDR3 sequences, approximately 59% occurring once; the ten biggest clones make up about a quarter. Study-wide results and caveats: No conclusive comparison of naive versus antigen-experienced cells was possible with unsorted PBMCs. Greater diversity and more naive CD4+ cells were seen in long-lived donors than in aged donors.

This receptor was identified in a man aged 30 to 39 in good health. The chain carries TRBV4-3 and TRBJ2-2, with D tentatively TRBD1 or TRBD2 (5 bases each). Sample: blood. The CDR3 loop reads CASSQGDLTGELFF. CDR3 coding DNA: TGCGCCAGCAGCCAAGGGGACCTCACCGGGGAGCTGTTTTTT.